The 24 T cell receptor beta chains reported below all come from one sample, sequenced in a study of shared clonotypes between healthy human individuals. Using immunoSEQ multiplex PCR, the repertoire was profiled, and TCRdb retains in-frame clones only, with some absent. The repertoire includes roughly 500,000 clones, about 76% of them detected once, and roughly 13% sits in the top ten. Sequences were obtained from PBMCs. The receptors shown here come from a woman aged 40 to 50 in good health. Some clones in this sample may be carry-over from other donors' samples.

In the case of this clone: The same CDR3 also results from other DNA sequences found in this sample. The J gene is TRBJ2-7, the V gene TRBV5-1; 11 nucleotides line up with TRBD1. Germline V gene lookup returns CDR1 SGHRS and CDR2 YFSETQ. The CDR3 is made up of 14 amino acids. The V segment lost 4 bases and the J segment 4 bases; nucleotides outside the gene matches: 4. In DNA form, the CDR3 reads TGCGCCAGCAGCAGCGGACAGGGGGCTTACGAGCAGTACTTC. It translates to CASSSGQGAYEQYF.

This clone was seen only once. The J gene is TRBJ2-5, the V gene TRBV5-1; D is undetermined. The germline V and J ends were trimmed by 1 base and 1 base, with 11 bases remaining between them. The CDR3 consists of 15 residues. Germline V gives CDR1 SGHRS, CDR2 YFSETQ. The CDR3 DNA follows: TGCGCCAGCAGCTTGTTGGGGTCCTCCCAAGAGACCCAGTACTTC. It codes for CASSLLGSSQETQYF.

The gene calls are TRBV9 and TRBJ2-5, with D maybe TRBD1 (5 bases). Germline CDR1 SGDLS, CDR2 YYNGEE. The CDR3 runs 17 residues. Trimming left V 4 bases short and J 5 bases short, with 24 bases between. This CDR3 is CASSNNPKGPFWETQYF. The CDR3 DNA reads TGTGCCAGCAGCAACAATCCCAAGGGGCCTTTCTGGGAGACCCAGTACTTC. Complete variable domain (other parts from reference TRBV9 and TRBJ2-5): DSGVTQTPKHLITATGQRVTLRCSPRSGDLSVYWYQQSLDQGLQFLIQYYNGEERAKGNILERFSAQQFPDLHSELNLSSLELGDSALYFCASSNNPKGPFWETQYFGPGTRLLVL.

This chain links TRBV6-1 with TRBJ2-7; 8 bases are shared with TRBD1. There are 15 residues in the CDR3. Germline CDR1 MNHNS, CDR2 SASEGT. J lost 2 bases, V lost 5 bases, and 8 bases had no gene match. The CDR3 DNA is TGTGCCAGCAGTATCCAGACAGGGGAAGCCTACGAGCAGTACTTC. Translated, it gives CASSIQTGEAYEQYF.

The chain is built from TRBV6-1 and TRBJ2-7; D not resolved. Germline V lookup: CDR1 MNHNS, CDR2 SASEGT. V lost 1 base and J 7 bases, leaving 17 bases between the germline ends. The CDR3 is 15 amino acids. CDR3 residues: CASSEGGFNPGEQYF. Written as DNA, the CDR3 is TGTGCCAGCAGTGAAGGGGGTTTCAACCCGGGTGAGCAGTACTTC.

The table lists this clone with a count of one. The chain is built from TRBV11-2 and TRBJ2-7, with 11 bases identical to TRBD1. Germline CDR1 is SGHAT and CDR2 is FQNNGV. This CDR3 spans 15 amino acids. With V trimmed by 5 bases and J by 5 bases, 8 bases remained unmatched. The CDR3 loop reads CASSRTGGLRNEQYF. CDR3 nucleotide sequence: TGTGCCAGCAGCCGGACAGGGGGCTTAAGGAACGAGCAGTACTTC.

The chain has TRBV6-6 and TRBJ2-7; the D gene is possibly TRBD1 (5 bases). The germline gives CDR1 MNHNY, CDR2 SVGAGI (reference sequence). The CDR3 loop spans 16 amino acids. Trimming stripped 5 bases from V and 1 base from J, with 18 bases between. CDR3 amino acids: CASSGQGRGLSYEQYF. In DNA, the CDR3 is TGTGCCAGCAGTGGGCAGGGAAGGGGCTTATCCTACGAGCAGTACTTC.

The chain joins TRBV6-1 to TRBJ2-3, with 7 bases lining up with TRBD2. V lost 3 bases, J lost 0 bases, and 3 bases stayed unmatched. The CDR3 is 15 amino acids. Germline V CDR1 and CDR2: MNHNS, SASEGT. CDR3 DNA sequence: TGTGCCAGCAGTGAGACTAGCCTCAGCACAGATACGCAGTATTTT. As protein: CASSETSLSTDTQYF.

Here the CDR3 reads CASTSGYYGYTF. The CDR3 DNA follows: TGTGCCAGTACATCGGGGTACTATGGCTACACCTTC. J is TRBJ1-2 and V is TRBV28; D not certain. Germline assignment: CDR1 MDHEN and CDR2 SYDVKM. The CDR3 spans 12 residues. Deletions cut 9 bases from V and 3 bases from J, with 11 bases between.

This clone was found a few times. Written as DNA, the CDR3 is TGCGCCAGCAGCTTGGATGGAAGCGCTGGGGCCAACGTCCTGACTTTC. It encodes CASSLDGSAGANVLTF. This chain links TRBV5-1 with TRBJ2-6; D unclear. V dropped 0 bases and J dropped 2 bases, with 9 bases sitting between them. CDR3 size: 16 residues. Germline V gives CDR1 SGHRS, CDR2 YFSETQ.

This rearrangement joins TRBV28 to TRBJ2-7; D possibly matches TRBD1 or TRBD2 (6 bases each). The V gene's germline CDR1 is MDHEN and CDR2 SYDVKM. The CDR3 spans 13 residues. Trimming took off 7 bases at V and 3 bases at J, with 13 bases between the two ends. The CDR3 reads CASNGGHLYEQYF. CDR3 coding DNA: TGTGCCAGCAACGGGGGCCACCTCTACGAGCAGTACTTC.

The chain has TRBV18 and TRBJ2-3, with 13 bases aligning to TRBD2. The ends lost 2 bases at V and 5 bases at J; junction bases unmatched: 10. CDR3 length: 18 residues. Germline assignment: CDR1 KGHSH and CDR2 LQKENI. The CDR3 DNA sequence: TGTGCCAGCTCACCAGTGGGAGGACTAGCGGGAGATCGAGATACGCAGTATTTT. This encodes CASSPVGGLAGDRDTQYF.

V and J are TRBV30 and TRBJ1-4; 8 bases line up with TRBD1. Germline-derived CDR1 and CDR2 are GTSNPN and SVGIG (reference sequence). This CDR3 region has 14 residues. With 2 bases clipped from V and 8 bases from J, the junction kept 7 bases outside the gene matches. CDR3 protein: CAWSPGQGGEKLFF. CDR3 nucleotide sequence: TGTGCCTGGAGTCCAGGACAGGGTGGCGAAAAACTGTTTTTT.

The chain couples TRBV9 to TRBJ2-3; no definite D call. The germline V and J ends were trimmed by 4 bases and 5 bases, with 14 bases remaining between them. Germline lookup yields CDR1 SGDLS and CDR2 YYNGEE. The CDR3 covers 14 residues. This CDR3 is CASSPSSSRDTQYF. Here the CDR3 DNA reads TGTGCCAGCAGCCCATCCTCGTCTCGAGATACGCAGTATTTT.

The chain couples TRBV6-1 to TRBJ1-1, with a tentative D call TRBD1 (5 bases). This CDR3 comprises 17 residues. V shed 1 base and J shed 1 base, with 16 bases lying between them. In germline, CDR1 is MNHNS, CDR2 SASEGT. In DNA form, the CDR3 reads TGTGCCAGCAGTGAAGAATTTGTGGGACGGACGAACACTGAAGCTTTCTTT. Protein: CASSEEFVGRTNTEAFF.

V is TRBV28 and J is TRBJ1-1, with 8 bases that match TRBD1. Germline assignment: CDR1 MDHEN and CDR2 SYDVKM. The trim removed 6 bases at V and 1 base at J, leaving 13 bases unmatched. The length of the CDR3 is 17 residues. The CDR3 sequence: CASSSLWGDRRNTEAFF. The DNA for the CDR3 is TGTGCCAGCAGCAGTTTATGGGGGGACAGGCGGAACACTGAAGCTTTCTTT. The whole variable domain, filled in from reference TRBV28 and TRBJ1-1, reads DVKVTQSSRYLVKRTGEKVFLECVQDMDHENMFWYRQDPGLGLRLIYFSYDVKMKEKGDIPEGYSVSREKKERFSLILESASTNQTSMYLCASSSLWGDRRNTEAFFGQGTRLTVV.

The V call is TRBV27, the J call TRBJ1-1; D gene ambiguous. Trimming took 7 bases from V and 10 from J, leaving 13 bases between them. Germline V lookup: CDR1 MNHEY, CDR2 SMNVEV (reference sequence). This CDR3 has 11 amino acids. The CDR3 reads CASNLAGRAFF. CDR3 bases: TGTGCCAGCAACTTGGCGGGTCGAGCTTTCTTT.

This clone was counted a few times. The chain has TRBV5-8 and TRBJ2-2; 11 bases agree with TRBD1. The V gene's germline CDR1 is SGHTS and CDR2 YDEGEE. The CDR3 totals 17 residues. The junction had 7 bases not matched to a gene; V was cut back by 2 bases and J by 4 bases. The CDR3 protein is CASSLRRTGGITGELFF. The DNA of the CDR3 is TGTGCCAGCAGCTTACGCAGGACAGGGGGCATCACCGGGGAGCTGTTTTTT.

The V call is TRBV7-9, the J call TRBJ2-3; TRBD2 matches at 9 bases. This CDR3 spans 14 amino acids. CDR1 is SEHNR and CDR2 is FQNEAQ in the germline V gene (reference sequence). V was clipped by 3 bases and J by 4 bases; unmatched bases: 2. DNA of the CDR3: TGTGCCAGCAGCTTGCGGGGGGGCTCAGATACGCAGTATTTT. Its translation is CASSLRGGSDTQYF.

The chain combines TRBV19 with TRBJ1-2; D is unresolved. CDR1 is LNHDA, CDR2 SQIVND, per germline (reference sequence). The CDR3 is made up of 12 amino acids. V was trimmed by 11 bases and J by 5 bases, leaving 15 bases between them. In nucleotides, the CDR3 is TGTGCCGTGGGTTTCGGGAGGTATGGCTACACCTTC. Translation gives CAVGFGRYGYTF.

The chain links TRBV6-5 to TRBJ1-1, with a possible D match to TRBD1 (6 bases). Germline values: CDR1 MNHEY, CDR2 SVGAGI. This CDR3 region has 14 residues. V was pared by 6 bases and J by 2 bases, with 13 bases between. The DNA for the CDR3 is TGTGCCAGCAGGAGATACAGGGAAAACACTGAAGCTTTCTTT. It codes for CASRRYRENTEAFF.

V gene TRBV7-9 combines with J gene TRBJ2-5, with TRBD2 identical over 9 bases. CDR1 is SEHNR and CDR2 is FQNEAQ in the germline V gene (reference sequence). V trimming: 6 bases; J trimming: 5 bases; junction bases outside the gene matches: 7. The CDR3 is 14 residues long. Here the CDR3 DNA reads TGTGCCAGCAGATCCCCGGGACTAGCTGAGACCCAGTACTTC. Protein: CASRSPGLAETQYF.

This clone was seen a handful of times. This chain uses TRBV5-1 with TRBJ1-1; tentatively, D is TRBD1 (5 bases). The CDR3 runs 17 residues. CDR1 is SGHRS, CDR2 YFSETQ, per germline. Trimming removed 4 bases from V and 0 bases from J, with 19 bases in between. The CDR3 loop is CASSRGGGWGLNTEAFF. For the CDR3, the DNA is TGCGCCAGCAGCCGAGGCGGAGGGTGGGGGTTGAACACTGAAGCTTTCTTT.

The V gene is TRBV28, the J gene TRBJ2-3, with D possibly being TRBD1 or TRBD2 (5 bases each). The CDR3 spans 14 residues. V lost 6 bases to trimming and J lost 4 bases, with 14 bases between them. Germline CDR1 and CDR2: MDHEN and SYDVKM. The CDR3 spells CASRSGRDADTQYF. The CDR3 nucleotides are TGTGCCAGCAGAAGTGGCAGGGACGCAGATACGCAGTATTTT. Looking up the rest from reference TRBV28 and TRBJ2-3 gives the full variable domain: DVKVTQSSRYLVKRTGEKVFLECVQDMDHENMFWYRQDPGLGLRLIYFSYDVKMKEKGDIPEGYSVSREKKERFSLILESASTNQTSMYLCASRSGRDADTQYFGPGTRLTVL.